Listed below are T cell receptor beta chains from one sample, sequenced in a study of blood T cells in healthy people across ages. TCRdb re-analysed the 5' RACE reads in MiXCR, keeping a single row per CDR3 protein. Among roughly 2 million distinct CDR3 sequences listed, approximately 50% were seen once. The sample taken for sequencing was blood. The receptor source for this set is a woman in her thirties or forties in good health. CDR3s include the opening cysteine and the closing phenylalanine or tryptophan. Fields, in order: clone size, D gene, J gene, V gene, CDR3 protein, CDR3 DNA. A D gene is named only where the DNA matches it firmly. Some rows mark clone size as missing; the rest say once, few, many or name a class of expanded clone.

clone_size: .
d_call: .
j_call: TRBJ1-2
v_call: TRBV10-3
cdr3_aa: CAISEPAVGMGYGYTF
cdr3_nt: TGTGCCATCAGTGAGCCGGCAGTTGGTATGGGGTATGGCTACACCTTC

clone_size: .
d_call: .
j_call: TRBJ1-6
v_call: TRBV21-1
cdr3_aa: CASRTPTGNTYNSPLHF
cdr3_nt: TGTGCCAGCAGAACACCAACAGGGAACACCTATAATTCACCCCTCCACTTT

clone_size: .
d_call: .
j_call: TRBJ2-7
v_call: TRBV7-2
cdr3_aa: CASSVNPGGYEQYF
cdr3_nt: TGTGCCAGCAGCGTCAATCCTGGGGGCTACGAGCAGTACTTC

clone_size: .
d_call: .
j_call: TRBJ1-6
v_call: TRBV15
cdr3_aa: CATSRVPSGLYSYNSPLHF
cdr3_nt: TGTGCCACCAGCAGAGTTCCGTCGGGGCTGTATTCCTATAATTCACCCCTCCACTTT

clone_size: few
d_call: .
j_call: TRBJ2-5
v_call: TRBV27
cdr3_aa: CASQPRGQINQETQYF
cdr3_nt: TGTGCCAGCCAACCCCGGGGGCAGATCAACCAAGAGACCCAGTACTTC

clone_size: few
d_call: TRBD1
j_call: TRBJ1-2
v_call: TRBV20-1
cdr3_aa: CSALLQGGYGYTF
cdr3_nt: TGCAGTGCTTTGCTGCAGGGGGGCTATGGCTACACCTTC

clone_size: few
d_call: .
j_call: TRBJ2-1
v_call: TRBV7-2
cdr3_aa: CASSLAIAEQFF
cdr3_nt: TGTGCCAGCAGCTTAGCGATAGCCGAGCAGTTCTTC

clone_size: once
d_call: .
j_call: TRBJ2-1
v_call: TRBV4-3
cdr3_aa: CASSQDGASEQFF
cdr3_nt: TGCGCCAGCAGCCAAGACGGTGCATCGGAGCAGTTCTTC

clone_size: .
d_call: .
j_call: TRBJ2-5
v_call: TRBV28
cdr3_aa: CAITVDRGGETQYF
cdr3_nt: TGTGCCATTACGGTCGACAGGGGAGGGGAGACCCAGTACTTC

clone_size: few
d_call: TRBD2
j_call: TRBJ2-1
v_call: TRBV27
cdr3_aa: CASSLTSGGGYNEQFF
cdr3_nt: TGTGCCAGCAGTTTAACTAGCGGGGGGGGCTACAATGAGCAGTTCTTC

clone_size: .
d_call: TRBD2
j_call: TRBJ2-3
v_call: TRBV27
cdr3_aa: CASSPKIRASGGATDTQYF
cdr3_nt: TGTGCCAGCAGTCCCAAAATCCGAGCTAGCGGGGGGGCCACAGATACGCAGTATTTT

clone_size: few
d_call: TRBD1
j_call: TRBJ1-5
v_call: TRBV7-2
cdr3_aa: CASSLGQGGYQPQHF
cdr3_nt: TGTGCCAGCAGCTTAGGACAGGGGGGTTATCAGCCCCAGCATTTT